The present TCR beta chain was sequenced within a study of shared clonotypes between healthy human individuals. Study context: Samples came from a couple of female and a few male donors aged 18 to 49.

Each sorted subset replicate got 200 ng genomic DNA, approximately 27,000 genomes. Methods used by the authors: As immunoSEQ supplied junction-only sequences (without quality scores), filtering differed. This table comes from immunoSEQ multiplex PCR, and its TCRdb copy is limited to in-frame clones, with some not included. V, J and clone size are those of that table, while D and trimming were read from the DNA. The data contain 2 million to 2.5 million clones, around 95% of them singletons. For this clone: The antigen is undetermined.

General study findings and limits: It was the non-shared clonotypes that had lower generation probabilities than clonotypes shared by all four donors.

This CDR3 region has 16 residues. V shed 1 base and J shed 2 bases, with 13 bases lying between them. Germline V gene sequence: CDR1 SGHAT, CDR2 FQNNGV. Source material: naive CD4+ T cells sorted from blood. Subset here: CD45RA+ positively selected. This clonotype was sampled from a man younger than 30 in good health. The chain carries TRBV11-2 and TRBJ2-3; D not certain. CDR3 in DNA: TGTGCCAGCAGCTTAGTAGTGGGTTCGACCACAGATACGCAGTATTTT. Protein sequence: CASSLVVGSTTDTQYF.